This T cell receptor beta chain derives from a study of blood T cell repertoires in COVID-19. Study context: Material from acute and convalescent COVID-19 was sourced from the United States, Italy and Spain. From T cells, B-cell-depleted T cells, or PBMCs came the material, which was cDNA or gDNA.

This clone was seen just once. The V end was cut by 10 bases, the J end by 5 bases, with 18 bases between. The CDR3 runs 14 residues. Germline V CDR1 and CDR2: ENHRY, SYGVKD. Under the authors' procedure: Estimated nucleated cell counts came from reference gene primer amplification. This table comes from immunoSEQ multiplex PCR, and its TCRdb copy is limited to in-frame clones, with some not included. V and J calls and clone size are given by that table; D and trimming were obtained from the DNA. Of some 320,000 clones in the sample, more than 70% are singletons; the top ten hold about 8%. The source of this sequence is a woman aged 45-65 years who had recovered from COVID-19. V gene TRBV10-3 combines with J gene TRBJ1-5; tentatively, D is TRBD1 (5 bases). Sequenced sample: peripheral blood. The CDR3 nucleotides are TGTGCCACCAGGGCCGCAGAAAAGTATCAGCCCCAGCATTTT. Its translation is CATRAAEKYQPQHF.